The 12 T cell receptor beta chains below come from one sample, sequenced in a study of cytomegalovirus exposure and HLA in healthy donors. Primers: 60 Vbeta forward and 13 Jbeta reverse. Data came from immunoSEQ multiplex PCR; TCRdb stores just in-frame clones and leaves some out. Among more than 95,000 clones listed, about 75% were seen once. The sequencing sample was made of PBMCs. The receptor source for this set is a man between 60 and 75 years old in good health and CMV-seropositive.

The genes are TRBV10-2 and TRBJ2-4; D not certain. The CDR3 contains 15 residues. Germline values: CDR1 WSHSY, CDR2 SAAADI. V lost 2 bases to trimming and J lost 0 bases, with 8 bases between them. The CDR3 is CASSERTVAKNIQYF. The CDR3 region has the DNA TGCGCCAGCAGTGAGCGTACAGTAGCCAAAAACATTCAGTACTTC.

The J gene is TRBJ2-7, the V gene TRBV6-5, with TRBD2 identical over 7 bases. The CDR3 is 15 amino acids. Germline CDR1 and CDR2: MNHEY and SVGAGI. V lost 5 bases, J lost 6 bases, and 13 bases stayed unmatched. CDR3 protein: CASSRPFAGDSEQYF. The CDR3 nucleotides are TGTGCCAGCAGTCGGCCCTTCGCGGGGGATTCCGAGCAGTACTTC.

The V call is TRBV6-1, the J call TRBJ1-4; D remains unclear. The CDR3 runs 14 residues. V was cut by 6 bases and J by 5 bases, with 13 bases left in between. Per germline, CDR1 MNHNS and CDR2 SASEGT. DNA of the CDR3: TGTGCCAGCAGGCAACAGTGGGTAAATGAAAAACTGTTTTTT. Residues: CASRQQWVNEKLFF.

The chain employs TRBV6-1 and TRBJ1-4; no reliable D call. The CDR3 has 12 residues. V lost 4 bases and J 5 bases, leaving 5 bases between the germline ends. The germline V gene encodes CDR1 MNHNS and CDR2 SASEGT. CDR3 in amino acids: CASSVFNEKLFF. DNA of the CDR3: TGTGCCAGCAGTGTCTTCAATGAAAAACTGTTTTTT.

The chain uses TRBV6-5 and TRBJ2-7, with TRBD2 as a possible D gene (5 bases). CDR3 size: 13 residues. The germline CDR1 and CDR2 sequences are MNHEY and SVGAGI. Trimming took off 2 bases at V and 3 bases at J, with 8 bases between the two ends. The DNA for the CDR3 is TGTGCCAGCAGTTACATGAGGGACTACGAGCAGTACTTC. This translates into CASSYMRDYEQYF.

The V gene is TRBV19, the J gene TRBJ1-5, with 9 bases aligning to TRBD1. V gave up 7 bases and J gave up 2 bases; unmatched junction bases: 6. This CDR3 has 15 residues. The germline CDR1 and CDR2 sequences are LNHDA and SQIVND (reference sequence). Here the CDR3 reads CASTGTGIGNQPQHF. The CDR3 DNA follows: TGTGCCAGTACCGGGACAGGGATCGGCAATCAGCCCCAGCATTTT. Based on the CDR3 plus reference TRBV19 and TRBJ1-5, the full variable domain is DGGITQSPKYLFRKEGQNVTLSCEQNLNHDAMYWYRQDPGQGLRLIYYSQIVNDFQKGDIAEGYSVSREKKESFPLTVTSAQKNPTAFYLCASTGTGIGNQPQHFGDGTRLSIL.

The rearrangement links TRBV6-4 to TRBJ2-3; 9 positions agree with TRBD2. There are 17 residues in the CDR3. In germline, CDR1 is MRHNA, CDR2 SNTAGT. After removal of 0 bases from V and 2 bases from J, the junction contained 6 bases not matched to a gene. The CDR3 nucleotides are TGTGCCAGCAGTGACTCGCCAGCGGGGGGTCTCACAGATACGCAGTATTTT. Protein: CASSDSPAGGLTDTQYF.

This chain joins TRBV7-9 and TRBJ1-2; 7 nucleotides align to TRBD1. Germline assignment: CDR1 SEHNR and CDR2 FQNEAQ (reference sequence). V was pared by 2 bases and J by 4 bases, with 7 bases of the junction left unmatched. This CDR3 comprises 15 residues. The CDR3 spells CASSLPGDSPYGYTF. As DNA, the CDR3 is TGTGCCAGCAGCTTACCCGGGGACAGCCCCTATGGCTACACCTTC.

CDR3 amino acids: CASSFVGSYEQYF. The CDR3 DNA is TGTGCCAGCAGCTTCGTCGGCTCCTACGAGCAGTACTTC. The chain has TRBV5-4 and TRBJ2-7, with D hard to call. The CDR3 contains 13 residues. CDR1 is SGHNT, CDR2 YYREEE, per germline (reference sequence). V was cut by 2 bases and J by 0 bases, with 6 bases left in between.

The chain links TRBV2 to TRBJ2-5; TRBD2 matches 7 bases. In germline, CDR1 is SNHLY, CDR2 FYNNEI. V dropped 6 bases and J dropped 8; count of bases not matched to a gene: 3. The CDR3 totals 11 residues. The CDR3 sequence is CASRGGSTQYF. In nucleotides, the CDR3 is TGTGCCAGCAGGGGGGGGAGTACCCAGTACTTC.

The chain carries TRBV5-1 and TRBJ2-7; 9 bases match TRBD2. V shed 4 bases and J 1 base; nucleotides not matched to a gene: 9. The V gene's germline CDR1 is SGHRS and CDR2 YFSETQ. The CDR3 extends over 16 amino acids. DNA of the CDR3: TGCGCCAGCAGCCGGGAAGCGGGGGGCCTATCCTACGAGCAGTACTTC. Translation: CASSREAGGLSYEQYF.

The chain is built from TRBV30 and TRBJ2-3; maybe TRBD1 (6 bases). Between the trimmed V and J ends, which lost 6 bases and 2 bases, there was a span of 18 bases. Germline values: CDR1 GTSNPN, CDR2 SVGIG (reference sequence). This CDR3 is 15 amino acids long. CDR3 sequence reads: CACRRDTDLTDTQYF. Here the CDR3 DNA reads TGTGCCTGCCGCCGGGACACAGACCTCACAGATACGCAGTATTTT.